This T cell receptor beta chain was profiled in a study of control samples from healthy donors and cancer patients. The repertoire was sequenced with immunoSEQ multiplex PCR; TCRdb's copy has only in-frame clones and lacks some. The data hold 150,000 or so clones, with almost 90% observed a single time. The CDR3 is 12 residues long. Trimming stripped 0 bases from V and 8 bases from J, with 8 bases between. Germline V CDR1 and CDR2: SGDLS, YYNGEE. The V and J genes are TRBV9 and TRBJ1-2, with no clear D. The sample comprised blood. This clonotype originated in a man aged 18 to 35 in good health. The CDR3 is CASSVEYGGYTF. DNA of the CDR3: TGTGCCAGCAGCGTAGAATATGGAGGCTACACCTTC.